A selection of T cell receptor beta chains follows, all from one sample in a study of technical replicates of blood from a few donors. The repertoire was sequenced with immunoSEQ multiplex PCR; TCRdb's copy has only in-frame clones and lacks some. Among 79,000 or so clones, around 96% were seen once, and the ten largest hold about 0.3%. Sequenced material: T cells isolated from PBMCs. Every receptor here comes from a human donor in good health. Both conserved end residues are part of each CDR3. D genes are given only for firm matches. Only part of the rows carry a size: once, few, many, or a class if the clone is expanded.

cdr3_nt: TGTGCCAGCAGCACCACAGGGGGCGCGGTCACCGGGGAGCTGTTTTTT
cdr3_aa: CASSTTGGAVTGELFF
d_call: TRBD1
clone_size: -
v_call: TRBV9
j_call: TRBJ2-2

cdr3_nt: TGTGCCATCAGTGAGCTGGGAGGACAGGGAGGTTTTAACTATGGCTACACCTTC
cdr3_aa: CAISELGGQGGFNYGYTF
d_call: TRBD1
clone_size: -
v_call: TRBV10-3
j_call: TRBJ1-2

cdr3_nt: TGTGCCAGCAGCACCGGGACAGGGCAGAACTATGGCTACACCTTC
cdr3_aa: CASSTGTGQNYGYTF
d_call: TRBD1
clone_size: -
v_call: TRBV28
j_call: TRBJ1-2

cdr3_nt: TGCGCCAGCAGCCAAGGACAGGGTCTTTTACAGCCCCAGCATTTT
cdr3_aa: CASSQGQGLLQPQHF
d_call: TRBD1
clone_size: -
v_call: TRBV4-1
j_call: TRBJ1-5

cdr3_nt: TGTGCCACCAGCAGACAAGCTTCCGGGACTAGCGCCTACGAGCAGTACTTC
cdr3_aa: CATSRQASGTSAYEQYF
d_call: TRBD2
clone_size: -
v_call: TRBV15
j_call: TRBJ2-7

cdr3_nt: TGTGCCAGCAGTGCGCAGGGGGCGCGAGAGCAGTACTTC
cdr3_aa: CASSAQGAREQYF
d_call: TRBD1
clone_size: -
v_call: TRBV6-1
j_call: TRBJ2-7

cdr3_nt: TGTGCCAGCAGTGAATATACAGCAAGAGCAACTAATGAAAAACTGTTTTTT
cdr3_aa: CASSEYTARATNEKLFF
d_call: -
clone_size: -
v_call: TRBV2
j_call: TRBJ1-4

cdr3_nt: TGTGCTAGTGGTTTGGCCTGGACAGGGGGAAGTTACCGTCCCGGAGAAAAACTGTTTTTT
cdr3_aa: CASGLAWTGGSYRPGEKLFF
d_call: TRBD1
clone_size: -
v_call: TRBV12-5
j_call: TRBJ1-4

cdr3_nt: TGTGCCAGCAGCCCGATAATGTCTAGCGGGGATAACACCGGGGAGCTGTTTTTT
cdr3_aa: CASSPIMSSGDNTGELFF
d_call: TRBD2
clone_size: -
v_call: TRBV7-9
j_call: TRBJ2-2

cdr3_nt: TGTGCCTGGAGTGTTAAAAGGAGGTTAAATACGCAGTATTTT
cdr3_aa: CAWSVKRRLNTQYF
d_call: -
clone_size: -
v_call: TRBV30
j_call: TRBJ2-3

cdr3_nt: TGTGCCAGCAGCGAGGACAGAAACACTGAAGCTTTCTTT
cdr3_aa: CASSEDRNTEAFF
d_call: -
clone_size: -
v_call: TRBV13
j_call: TRBJ1-1

cdr3_nt: TGCAGCGGGGGGACAGGGTCAGATACGCAGTATTTT
cdr3_aa: CSGGTGSDTQYF
d_call: TRBD1
clone_size: -
v_call: TRBV29-1
j_call: TRBJ2-3

cdr3_nt: TGCGCCAGCAGCCAAGGATCGGGACAGTCGAACACCGGGGAGCTGTTTTTT
cdr3_aa: CASSQGSGQSNTGELFF
d_call: TRBD1
clone_size: -
v_call: TRBV4-1
j_call: TRBJ2-2

cdr3_nt: TGTGCCAGCAGTTACTCAACAGACTCCTACGAGCAGTACTTC
cdr3_aa: CASSYSTDSYEQYF
d_call: -
clone_size: -
v_call: TRBV6-5
j_call: TRBJ2-7

cdr3_nt: TGTGCCAGCAGCGGTCCCCAAGAGACCCAGTACTTC
cdr3_aa: CASSGPQETQYF
d_call: -
clone_size: -
v_call: TRBV28
j_call: TRBJ2-5

cdr3_nt: TGTGCCAGCAGCTTAGATAGGGTTGGAGGGGAGACCCAGTACTTC
cdr3_aa: CASSLDRVGGETQYF
d_call: -
clone_size: -
v_call: TRBV11-2
j_call: TRBJ2-5

cdr3_nt: TGTGCCATCAGTGAACCCTACAGGGGGTCATCTAACTATGGCTACACCTTC
cdr3_aa: CAISEPYRGSSNYGYTF
d_call: TRBD1
clone_size: -
v_call: TRBV10-3
j_call: TRBJ1-2

cdr3_nt: TGTGCCAGCAGCGGGCAAGGGGGCACCGGGGAGCTGTTTTTT
cdr3_aa: CASSGQGGTGELFF
d_call: -
clone_size: -
v_call: TRBV2
j_call: TRBJ2-2

cdr3_nt: TGCGCCAGCAGTCCAAACCAGGGTTATAGCAATCAGCCCCAGCATTTT
cdr3_aa: CASSPNQGYSNQPQHF
d_call: -
clone_size: once
v_call: TRBV23-1
j_call: TRBJ1-5

cdr3_nt: TGTGCCAGCATAGAGAGCAGGGCCGCTGGAGAGCAGTACTTC
cdr3_aa: CASIESRAAGEQYF
d_call: -
clone_size: -
v_call: TRBV6-1
j_call: TRBJ2-7

cdr3_nt: TGTGCCATCAGTGATGAGCGGGAGCAGATAGAGCAGTTCTTC
cdr3_aa: CAISDEREQIEQFF
d_call: TRBD2
clone_size: once
v_call: TRBV10-3
j_call: TRBJ2-1

cdr3_nt: TGTGCCAGCAGCTGGGCGGCGGGGAAATACGAGCAGTACTTC
cdr3_aa: CASSWAAGKYEQYF
d_call: -
clone_size: -
v_call: TRBV11-2
j_call: TRBJ2-7

cdr3_nt: TGCGCCAGCAGCCAAGATGGAGGAGGGTACACTGAAGCTTTCTTT
cdr3_aa: CASSQDGGGYTEAFF
d_call: -
clone_size: -
v_call: TRBV4-3
j_call: TRBJ1-1

cdr3_nt: TGTGCCAGCAGCGAGGGACAGCAGGCCGGGGAGCTGTTTTTT
cdr3_aa: CASSEGQQAGELFF
d_call: TRBD1
clone_size: -
v_call: TRBV5-4
j_call: TRBJ2-2

cdr3_nt: TGTGCCTGGAGGGGAAAGGACAGGGGTAATCAGCCCCAGCATTTT
cdr3_aa: CAWRGKDRGNQPQHF
d_call: TRBD1
clone_size: -
v_call: TRBV30
j_call: TRBJ1-5

cdr3_nt: TGTGCCAGCAGTCAACATCAACTAGCGGGAGTGGAGACCCAGTACTTC
cdr3_aa: CASSQHQLAGVETQYF
d_call: TRBD2
clone_size: once
v_call: TRBV27
j_call: TRBJ2-5